The rows below give T cell receptor beta chains drawn from one sample of a study of OX40 agonist ivuxolimab in advanced cancers. Measured with immunoSEQ multiplex PCR; TCRdb has only the in-frame clones, and not every one. The sample shows about 54,000 clones, 80% to 95% of them seen only once. The source material was CD4+ or CD8+ T cells sorted from blood, sampled in a trial of the OX40 agonist ivuxolimab. These receptors were taken from an adult with an advanced solid tumor such as melanoma, head and neck, liver or kidney cancer. Both conserved end residues are part of each CDR3. A D gene is named only where the DNA matches it firmly. Some rows have no size entry. The others give once, few or many, or a class for an expanded clone.

v_gene	j_gene	d_gene	abundance	CDR3nt	CDR3aa
TRBV6-5	TRBJ2-5	TRBD1	.	TGTGCCAGCAAGAAAGTTACAGGGGCTCGGGAGACCCAGTACTTC	CASKKVTGARETQYF
TRBV21-1	TRBJ1-1	.	once	TGTGCCAGCAGCTTCATACCGGGACAGACCCTCAGGGGGGATGAAGCTTTCTTT	CASSFIPGQTLRGDEAFF
TRBV4-3	TRBJ2-3	TRBD2	.	TGCGCCAGCAGCCAAGATCGGGTAGCGGGAGGGCCCTCAGATACGCAGTATTTT	CASSQDRVAGGPSDTQYF
TRBV10-3	TRBJ2-3	TRBD2	.	TGTGCCATCAGTGACCCTTCTAGCGGGGGGACCTTAGGAGATACGCAGTATTTT	CAISDPSSGGTLGDTQYF
TRBV4-3	TRBJ2-2	.	once	TGCGCCAGCAGCCCCATAACCGGAGGATACACCGGGGAGCTGTTTTTT	CASSPITGGYTGELFF
TRBV7-6	TRBJ2-1	TRBD1	.	TGTGCCAGCAGCTTTTCAGGGGGCGAGCAGTTCTTC	CASSFSGGEQFF
TRBV7-9	TRBJ2-1	TRBD1	.	TGTGCCAGCAGCACCGGACAGGGTGCGTACAATGAGCAGTTCTTC	CASSTGQGAYNEQFF
TRBV13	TRBJ2-5	.	.	TGTGCCAGCAGCTTACAAGAGACCCAGTACTTC	CASSLQETQYF
TRBV14	TRBJ2-1	TRBD2	.	TGTGCCAGCAGCCAAGATCTCGGGGGGGGCCTTTCTCGTGGGCAGTTCTTC	CASSQDLGGGLSRGQFF
TRBV6-5	TRBJ1-2	.	.	TGTGCCAGCAGTCACGGGGGGAGTGGCTACACCTTC	CASSHGGSGYTF
TRBV11-3	TRBJ2-7	.	.	TGTGCCAGCAGCTTGGGAATCGGAGTCGACGAGCAGTACTTC	CASSLGIGVDEQYF
TRBV4-2	TRBJ2-7	.	.	TGTGCCAGCAGCCAAGGCGGTGGACTCCTGGACGAGCAGTACTTC	CASSQGGGLLDEQYF
TRBV2	TRBJ2-7	.	.	TGTGCCAGCAGGGAGACCTACGAGCAGTACTTC	CASRETYEQYF
TRBV15	TRBJ1-2	TRBD1	.	TGTGCCACCAGCAGAGGAGGGGGCCTCTATGGCTACACCTTC	CATSRGGGLYGYTF
TRBV5-4	TRBJ2-3	TRBD2	once	TGTGCCAGCAGCATTTGGACTAGCGGCACAGATACGCAGTATTTT	CASSIWTSGTDTQYF
TRBV13	TRBJ2-1	.	.	TGTGCCAGCAGCCCGACGGGAAGCTCCTACAATGAGCAGTTCTTC	CASSPTGSSYNEQFF
TRBV5-1	TRBJ1-5	.	.	TGCGCCAGCAACGGGGAGGATGGCAATCAGCCCCAGCATTTT	CASNGEDGNQPQHF
TRBV7-3	TRBJ2-7	.	.	TGTGCCAGCAGCTTAGCAGGGGGGTCCTACGAGCAGTACTTC	CASSLAGGSYEQYF
TRBV5-1	TRBJ2-7	.	.	TGCGCCAGCAGCTTGGATGGGGACGAGCAGTACTTC	CASSLDGDEQYF
TRBV28	TRBJ2-2	.	.	TGTGCCAGCAGTTTATACAACACCGGGGAGCTGTTTTTT	CASSLYNTGELFF
TRBV7-3	TRBJ2-1	TRBD2	once	TGTGCCAGCAGCCCGATAGCGGGGGGCTCCAACAATGAGCAGTTCTTC	CASSPIAGGSNNEQFF
TRBV19	TRBJ1-6	TRBD1	.	TGTGCCAGTAGTAAGGGACAGATTAATTCACCCCTCCACTTT	CASSKGQINSPLHF
TRBV7-9	TRBJ1-5	.	.	TGTGCCAGCAGCCCGAGGGGGGGTGGAAGTCAGCCCCAGCATTTT	CASSPRGGGSQPQHF
TRBV6-5	TRBJ2-5	.	.	TGTGCCAGCACCCCGAGGACGGTCAAAGAGACCCAGTACTTC	CASTPRTVKETQYF
TRBV28	TRBJ1-5	.	.	TGTGCCAGCAGCTCTACAGGCTACCATCAGCCCCAGCATTTT	CASSSTGYHQPQHF
TRBV10-2	TRBJ2-7	.	.	TGCGCCAGCAGTGAGCTTGGACAGACCTACGAGCAGTACTTC	CASSELGQTYEQYF
TRBV9	TRBJ2-1	TRBD2	.	TGTGCCAGCAGCGTAGGGACTAGCCATGAGCAGTTCTTC	CASSVGTSHEQFF
TRBV11-2	TRBJ2-7	TRBD1	.	TGTGCCAGCAGCTTATCCTGGGACAGCGAGCACTACGAGCAGTACTTC	CASSLSWDSEHYEQYF
TRBV15	TRBJ1-5	.	.	TGTGCCACCAGCAGAGATAAGGGGGAGGGTCAGCCCCAGCATTTT	CATSRDKGEGQPQHF
TRBV14	TRBJ1-2	.	once	TGTGCCAGCAGCCAAAGATGGGGGAACAGCAGATTCTATGGCTACACCTTC	CASSQRWGNSRFYGYTF
TRBV12-5	TRBJ1-1	.	.	TGTGCTAGTGCGGTGCAGGGGCTGAACACTGAAGCTTTCTTT	CASAVQGLNTEAFF
TRBV4-3	TRBJ1-1	.	.	TGCGCCAGCAGCCAAGCCCCATGGGGGGGCACTGAAGCTTTCTTT	CASSQAPWGGTEAFF
TRBV7-9	TRBJ1-4	.	.	TGTGCCAGCAGCTCGTTTGGTGAAAAACTGTTTTTT	CASSSFGEKLFF
TRBV7-9	TRBJ2-1	.	once	TGTGCCAGCAGCTTAGGGCCGGGACTCCGGTACAATGAGCAGTTCTTC	CASSLGPGLRYNEQFF
TRBV15	TRBJ2-5	.	.	TGTGCCACCAGCAGAGACCCCAGGGCCAGGGGCCGGGGGGAGACCCAGTACTTC	CATSRDPRARGRGETQYF
TRBV4-3	TRBJ2-2	TRBD1	.	TGCGCCAGCAGCCAAGAAAAGACCAATGTTGAACAGGGGCCGAACACCGGGGAGCTGTTTTTT	CASSQEKTNVEQGPNTGELFF
TRBV7-8	TRBJ1-5	.	.	TGTGCCAGCACGGATTTGAGCAATCAGCCCCAGCATTTT	CASTDLSNQPQHF
TRBV27	TRBJ1-1	.	few	TGTGCCAGCAGTTTCTCAAGCGGTGGGACGAACACTGAAGCTTTCTTT	CASSFSSGGTNTEAFF
TRBV27	TRBJ2-7	TRBD1	.	TGTGCCAGCAGTTGGGGACAGGGGAACTACGAGCAGTACTTC	CASSWGQGNYEQYF
TRBV27	TRBJ2-1	.	.	TGTGCCAGCAGTTTCAGGGGAAGTTACAATGAGCAGTTCTTC	CASSFRGSYNEQFF
TRBV27	TRBJ2-2	.	once	TGTGCCAGCAGTCCGTTTTATGGGGAAGGGGAGCTGTTTTTT	CASSPFYGEGELFF
TRBV7-3	TRBJ1-2	.	.	TGTGCCAGCAGCTTAGACGGCTATGGCTACACCTTC	CASSLDGYGYTF
TRBV6-6	TRBJ1-3	.	.	TGTGCCATCCAGCCGGGGTACTCTGGAAACACCATATATTTT	CAIQPGYSGNTIYF
TRBV30	TRBJ1-2	TRBD1	.	TGTGCCTGGAGTGTATTTTATAAGGGACAGGGGCCTTTGGGCTACACCTTC	CAWSVFYKGQGPLGYTF